Included here is one T cell receptor beta chain sequence, with context. No antigen is known for it. Reverse transcription of all isolated RNA meant that expressed TCRB transcripts were sequenced. Profiled with immunoSEQ multiplex PCR; TCRdb holds only in-frame clones, not every one. Of roughly 290,000 clones listed, 14% to 15% are singletons. This sample stems from a study of beta chain features in type 1 diabetes. Study-level findings and limits: Significant though moderate, a shortening of TCRB CDR3s appeared in all four CD4+ subsets of Type 1 diabetes patients.

CD4+ cells of the naive, central memory, regulatory and stem cell-like memory types were sorted via CD45RO/CCR7/CD25/CD127/CD95/CD27. Germline V gene sequence: CDR1 LGHNA, CDR2 YNFKEQ. J lost 5 bases, V lost 0 bases, and 8 bases had no gene match. The length of the CDR3 is 17 residues. The clonotype comes from a man aged 18 to 30 with type 1 diabetes. Input material: naive CD4+ T cells from blood. The chain has TRBV4-2 and TRBJ2-5; 11 bases are shared with TRBD2. The CDR3 nucleotides read TGTGCCAGCAGCCAAGAGCCGGGACTAGCGGTTGGGGAGACCCAGTACTTC. Translated: CASSQEPGLAVGETQYF.